This T cell receptor beta chain is from a study of T cell responses to AZD1222 COVID-19 vaccine. The method was immunoSEQ multiplex PCR; TCRdb's version includes in-frame clones alone and lacks a portion of them. The repertoire holds some 91,000 clones, with roughly 92% as singletons. Study-wide findings and caveats: Seropositive AZD1222 recipients at baseline numbered only five or six. Reportedly, nearly half of unique spike TCRs recognized epitopes outside B.1.351/B.1.1.7 mutations.

Concerning this clone itself: What it binds is unknown.

This material consisted of peripheral blood, taken on day 0 of AZD1222 vaccination. This receptor was taken from an adult in good health.

DNA of the CDR3: TGTGCCAGCAGTTCGGGGGGTTACTACAATGAGCAGTTCTTC. It translates to CASSSGGYYNEQFF. V and J are TRBV6-5 and TRBJ2-1; 7 bases line up with TRBD2. Germline V gene data show CDR1 as MNHEY and CDR2 as SVGAGI. The CDR3 is made up of 14 amino acids. V was pared by 4 bases and J by 3 bases, with 3 bases of the junction left unmatched.